This is a list of T cell receptor beta chains from one sample in a study of cytomegalovirus exposure and HLA in healthy donors. Repertoires were generated with immunoSEQ multiplex PCR, while TCRdb's copy carries only in-frame clones and drops some. The sample includes around 140,000 clones, about two thirds seen only once; the top ten take about 3.9%. Sequencing was carried out using PBMCs. These receptors all stem from a middle-aged man in good health and CMV-seropositive. Both conserved end residues are part of each CDR3. D genes are given only for firm matches. Size is stated for part of the rows, as once, few or many counts, or as a class when the clone is expanded.

clone_size d_call j_call v_call cdr3_nt cdr3_aa
once TRBD2 TRBJ2-7 TRBV7-9 TGTGCCAGCAGCTTAGCCGGGACTAGGGCCGAGCAGTACTTC CASSLAGTRAEQYF
NA NA TRBJ2-2 TRBV7-9 TGTGCCAGCAGCTCCCGAGGGGGACCGAGGACCGGGGAGCTGTTTTTT CASSSRGGPRTGELFF
NA NA TRBJ1-6 TRBV5-6 TGTGCCAGCAGCTTGGCTCCGAGCTCCTATAATTCACCCCTCCACTTT CASSLAPSSYNSPLHF
NA NA TRBJ2-7 TRBV10-3 TGTGCCATCAGACAGGGCCCGGGAGGCTACGAGCAGTACTTC CAIRQGPGGYEQYF
NA TRBD1 TRBJ2-7 TRBV19 TGTGCCAGTAGCCTCCGGGACAGGGGGGCCTACGAGCAGTACTTC CASSLRDRGAYEQYF
NA NA TRBJ1-1 TRBV7-9 TGTGCCAGCAGCTCTTTAACAGGTATTGGCACTGAAGCTTTCTTT CASSSLTGIGTEAFF
NA NA TRBJ1-1 TRBV4-2 TGTGCCAGCAGCCAAGGGGGCAGGGACACTGAAGCTTTCTTT CASSQGGRDTEAFF
NA TRBD1 TRBJ2-3 TRBV7-3 TGTGCCAGCAGCTTGACAGGGGTAGATACGCAGTATTTT CASSLTGVDTQYF
NA NA TRBJ1-2 TRBV28 TGTGCCAGCTCACCTGGTAGGGGTCGCTATGGCTACACCTTC CASSPGRGRYGYTF
NA NA TRBJ1-1 TRBV9 TGTGCCAGCAGCGTCGAAGGAGGGCTGAACACTGAAGCTTTCTTT CASSVEGGLNTEAFF
once NA TRBJ1-2 TRBV6-6 TGTGCCAGCAGTGCTGACGGGACGGCTAGCGATGGCTACACCTTC CASSADGTASDGYTF
NA TRBD2 TRBJ2-7 TRBV7-8 TGTGCCAGCAGTTCTCCGGGGGGGCGGGACGAGCAGTACTTC CASSSPGGRDEQYF
NA NA TRBJ1-4 TRBV6-5 TGTGCCAGCAGTTACACAGGGAATTACGAAAAACTGTTTTTT CASSYTGNYEKLFF
NA NA TRBJ1-6 TRBV9 TGTGCCAGCAGCGACGGGTCTTTCTATTCACCCCTCCACTTT CASSDGSFYSPLHF
NA NA TRBJ2-1 TRBV21-1 TGTGCCAGCAGCAAAATCTCCCCTAGCAGCGAGCAGTTCTTC CASSKISPSSEQFF
NA NA TRBJ1-1 TRBV19 TGTGCCAGTTGCCGGGGGGAAAACACTGAAGCTTTCTTT CASCRGENTEAFF
NA NA TRBJ1-1 TRBV28 TGTGCCAGCAGTTTGAGGACTGAAGCTTTCTTT CASSLRTEAFF
few TRBD2 TRBJ2-7 TRBV7-8 TGTGCCAGCAGCTTGCTCGGAGGCGGGAGGGCGTACGAGCAGTACTTC CASSLLGGGRAYEQYF
NA TRBD1 TRBJ1-1 TRBV11-2 TGTGCCAGCAGCTTGACAGGGGGTTTGAACACTGAAGCTTTCTTT CASSLTGGLNTEAFF
NA NA TRBJ2-1 TRBV25-1 TGTGCCAGCAGTGAAATAGGGGTCAATGAGCAGTTCTTC CASSEIGVNEQFF
once NA TRBJ2-7 TRBV5-1 TGCGCCAGCAGCTTGGAGCATACCTACTACGAGCAGTACTTC CASSLEHTYYEQYF
NA NA TRBJ1-5 TRBV6-1 TGTGCCAGCAGCGCGGGGAGGGGAGGCAATCAGCCCCAGCATTTT CASSAGRGGNQPQHF
NA TRBD1 TRBJ1-5 TRBV4-1 TGCGCCAGCAGCCATCTAAGGGGACAGTCTAATCAGCCCCAGCATTTT CASSHLRGQSNQPQHF
NA TRBD1 TRBJ1-1 TRBV18 TGTGCCAGCTCACCACCGGACAGGGGGTTGGAGGCTTTCTTT CASSPPDRGLEAFF
few NA TRBJ2-1 TRBV7-9 TGTGCCAGCAGCACGCCCGGGTACCAAGGCAACAATGAGCAGTTCTTC CASSTPGYQGNNEQFF
once NA TRBJ2-3 TRBV7-9 TGTACCAGCAGCATCAGTTTAGATACGCAGTATTTT CTSSISLDTQYF
once TRBD1 TRBJ2-2 TRBV4-1 TGCGCCAGCAGCTCCCCCAGGGGGCACTACACCGGGGAGCTGTTTTTT CASSSPRGHYTGELFF
NA NA TRBJ2-1 TRBV5-4 TGTGCCAGCAGCTTGAACTGGTACAATGAGCAGTTCTTC CASSLNWYNEQFF
NA TRBD2 TRBJ2-5 TRBV5-1 TGCGCCAGCAGCTTGGGGGCTAGCGGGGGAACCCAATTGGAGACCCAGTACTTC CASSLGASGGTQLETQYF
few NA TRBJ1-1 TRBV28 TGTGCCAGCAGTTTATCCCTCACTGAAGCTTTCTTT CASSLSLTEAFF
few NA TRBJ1-6 TRBV5-4 TGTGCCAGCAGCCCCGAGAGGAATTCACCCCTCCACTTT CASSPERNSPLHF
few TRBD1 TRBJ1-2 TRBV28 TGTGCCAGCAGTCGCCAGACAGGGAGGCACGGCTACACCTTC CASSRQTGRHGYTF
NA TRBD2 TRBJ2-1 TRBV6-1 TGTGCCAGCAGTGAAAGCGGGGGCGCCCACAATGAGCAGTTCTTC CASSESGGAHNEQFF
NA NA TRBJ2-1 TRBV9 TGTGCCAGCAGCGTAGCAGTAGGGCAAGGGGACAATGAGCAGTTCTTC CASSVAVGQGDNEQFF
NA TRBD1 TRBJ2-5 TRBV6-5 TGTGCCAGCAACACTCCTGAGAGGGGGCGAGAGACCCAGTACTTC CASNTPERGRETQYF